The clone carrying this TCR beta chain was counted between two and nine times. No antigen is known for it. These data are taken from a study of naive and memory T cell subsets. Study-wide findings and caveats: RNA-based TCR counts may shift with T cell activation and differentiation. Over 85% of naive TCR sequences appeared only once after error correction, unlike memory subsets. A clonotype means one alpha or beta sequence, not an alpha/beta pair.

The germline V gene encodes CDR1 GTSNPN and CDR2 SVGIG (reference sequence). This CDR3 contains 14 residues. The V end was cut by 1 base, the J end by 0 bases, with 7 bases between. An equimolar mix of two oligonucleotides served as the beta constant-region primer for TRBC1 and TRBC2. The ligated cDNA underwent four PCR rounds using SP2 and nested alpha and beta constant-region primers. Ligation attached a single-stranded oligonucleotide with a 12-nucleotide UMI and the SP2 primer to the cDNA 3' end. TCRdb recomputed calls from the UMI-ligation and nested PCR reads with MiXCR, one row per CDR3 protein. This table holds approximately 80,000 distinct CDR3 sequences, over 9% found once.

The gene calls are TRBV30 and TRBJ2-1; D unresolved. Sequenced: naive CD8+ T cells from blood. The receptor was derived from a human donor in good health. CDR3 residues: CAWSGRSSYNEQFF. CDR3 in DNA: TGTGCCTGGAGTGGACGGAGCTCCTACAATGAGCAGTTCTTC.